Below, 14 T cell receptor beta chains from the same sample are listed, as sequenced in a study of T cell responses to AZD1222 COVID-19 vaccine (dated by TCRdb to the early 2020s). Library prep was done by the immunoSEQ multiplex PCR assay. Not all clones reach the TCRdb copy of this immuneACCESS table, which keeps in-frame sequences only. Checked studies attribute under half of the gap to unresolved V genes and leave the rest unexplained. The sample table lists 120,000 to 150,000 clones, about 89% of them with a count of one. The ten largest clones capture around 8% of the sample. The time point label of this sample denotes: about 28 days (+/-7) after the second vaccine dose. The label giving this sample's treatment or condition can be read as: meningococcal conjugate vaccine given as trial control. This sample comprised peripheral blood, obtained 28 days after the second dose of the MenACWY control vaccine. The receptors originated from an adult who received the MenACWY meningococcal vaccine as a control.

This chain links TRBV18 with TRBJ1-1; 10 nucleotides agree with TRBD1. With 4 bases clipped from V and 3 bases from J, the junction kept 2 bases outside the gene matches. Germline V CDR1 and CDR2: KGHSH, LQKENI. The CDR3 has 14 amino acids. Written as DNA, the CDR3 is TGTGCCAGCTCACGGACAGGGGGGGACACTGAAGCTTTCTTT. This encodes CASSRTGGDTEAFF.

This chain connects TRBV10-3 to TRBJ2-3, with 9 bases that match TRBD1. V lost 6 bases, J lost 5 bases, and 6 bases stayed unmatched. Germline CDR1 ENHRY, CDR2 SYGVKD. This CDR3 comprises 14 residues. CDR3 residues: CAISPGTGQDTQYF. Written as DNA, the CDR3 is TGTGCCATCAGCCCCGGGACAGGGCAAGATACGCAGTATTTT.

This chain uses TRBV28 with TRBJ2-5; tentative D call: TRBD1 (6 bases). Trimming cost V 5 bases and J 0 bases, with 22 bases left between them. Germline V gives CDR1 MDHEN, CDR2 SYDVKM. The CDR3 spans 18 residues. The DNA for the CDR3 is TGTGCCAGCAGTAATATTATCGCGTCGGACAGCAACCAAGAGACCCAGTACTTC. Translation gives CASSNIIASDSNQETQYF.

J is TRBJ2-3 and V is TRBV7-8; D is possibly TRBD1 (6 bases). The CDR3 is 12 amino acids. Trimming pared 5 bases from V and 6 bases from J, leaving 9 bases between. Per the germline V gene, CDR1 is SGHVS and CDR2 is FQNEAQ. Here the CDR3 DNA reads TGTGCCAGCAGCCCTCAGGGGGATACGCAGTATTTT. This encodes CASSPQGDTQYF. Full variable domain (outside the CDR3, taken from reference TRBV7-8 and TRBJ2-3): GAGVSQSPRYKVAKRGQDVALRCDPISGHVSLFWYQQALGQGPEFLTYFQNEAQLDKSGLPSDRFFAERPEGSVSTLKIQRTQQEDSAVYLCASSPQGDTQYFGPGTRLTVL.

The genes are TRBV11-2 and TRBJ2-4; D is unresolved. CDR3 length: 14 residues. V lost 2 bases and J lost 3, with 8 bases in between. Germline V lookup: CDR1 SGHAT, CDR2 FQNNGV. The CDR3 coding sequence is TGTGCCAGCAGCTTAAGCCAAGACAAAAACATTCAGTACTTC. This sequence encodes CASSLSQDKNIQYF.

The V and J genes are TRBV11-3 and TRBJ2-5; the D is unclear. The germline V and J ends were trimmed by 1 base and 2 bases, with 8 bases remaining between them. This CDR3 region has 14 residues. The germline gives CDR1 SGHNT, CDR2 YENEEA. The CDR3 DNA follows: TGTGCCAGCAGCTTAGGAGGATCACAAGAGACCCAGTACTTC. Encoded protein: CASSLGGSQETQYF.

The chain joins TRBV11-1 to TRBJ2-3, with D perhaps TRBD1 (6 bases). V was trimmed by 3 bases and J by 4 bases, leaving 14 bases between them. The CDR3 is made up of 15 amino acids. Germline V gene data show CDR1 as SGHAT and CDR2 as FQDESV (reference sequence). The CDR3 protein is CASSFTGSVSDTQYF. The DNA for the CDR3 is TGTGCCAGCAGCTTTACAGGGAGTGTATCAGATACGCAGTATTTT.

The CDR3 nucleotides are TGTGCCAGCAGTTCCACTTGGTCCTCCTACAATGAGCAGTTCTTC. Translated: CASSSTWSSYNEQFF. The chain uses TRBV7-2 and TRBJ2-1; no definite D call. Germline V gene sequence: CDR1 SGHTA, CDR2 FQGNSA. The CDR3 runs 15 residues. The ends were cut back, 6 bases at V and 0 bases at J, with 12 bases in the middle.

V gene TRBV7-9 combines with J gene TRBJ1-2; TRBD1 might be the D (5 bases). The CDR3 sequence is 14 residues long. The germline V gene has CDR1 SEHNR and CDR2 FQNEAQ (reference sequence). V was clipped by 7 bases and J by 8 bases, with 20 bases between them. In nucleotides, the CDR3 is TGTGCCAGCAACCCGGGACTCGGGGGGGGAGGCTACACCTTC. Protein product: CASNPGLGGGGYTF.

Only one count was recorded for this clone. This sequence joins TRBV6-5 and TRBJ1-1; no firm D call. Germline V gene lookup returns CDR1 MNHEY and CDR2 SVGAGI. The CDR3 spans 14 residues. Trimming cost V 0 bases and J 2 bases, with 7 bases left between them. In nucleotides, the CDR3 is TGTGCCAGCAGTTACTCGAGCAGCAACACTGAAGCTTTCTTT. Translating it yields CASSYSSSNTEAFF.

The chain has TRBV7-9 and TRBJ2-5; D remains ambiguous. Germline V CDR1 and CDR2: SEHNR, FQNEAQ (reference sequence). V lost 1 base, J lost 2 bases, and 5 bases lay in between. This CDR3 comprises 13 residues. DNA for the CDR3: TGTGCCAGCAGCTTAGTCCAGCAAGAGACCCAGTACTTC. Translated: CASSLVQQETQYF.

This chain links TRBV9 with TRBJ2-1; either TRBD1 or TRBD2 may fit D (5 bases each). The CDR3 is 17 amino acids. CDR1 is SGDLS, CDR2 YYNGEE, per germline. Trimming pared 4 bases from V and 0 bases from J, leaving 17 bases between. The DNA for the CDR3 is TGTGCCAGCAGCCCCCGAGGGGCGATCAGCTCCTACAATGAGCAGTTCTTC. This encodes CASSPRGAISSYNEQFF. Combining the CDR3 with reference TRBV9 and TRBJ2-1 gives the whole variable domain DSGVTQTPKHLITATGQRVTLRCSPRSGDLSVYWYQQSLDQGLQFLIQYYNGEERAKGNILERFSAQQFPDLHSELNLSSLELGDSALYFCASSPRGAISSYNEQFFGPGTRLTVL.

V and J are TRBV5-1 and TRBJ2-3; 8 bases match TRBD2. The CDR3 covers 16 residues. Germline CDR1 reads SGHRS; CDR2 reads YFSETQ. V lost 4 bases and J lost 1; bases outside the gene matches: 8. CDR3 nucleotide sequence: TGCGCCAGCAGCGCGACTACTAGCGGAGGCACAGATACGCAGTATTTT. It yields the protein CASSATTSGGTDTQYF.

The count of this clone is one. The chain combines TRBV7-6 with TRBJ1-4; 8 bases agree with TRBD1. The junction had 6 bases not matched to a gene; V was cut back by 1 base and J by 5 bases. Per germline, CDR1 SGHVS and CDR2 FNYEAQ. CDR3 length equals 16 residues. CDR3 DNA sequence: TGTGCCAGCAGCTTAGTTTTCGGACAGGGAAATGAAAAACTGTTTTTT. Protein product: CASSLVFGQGNEKLFF.